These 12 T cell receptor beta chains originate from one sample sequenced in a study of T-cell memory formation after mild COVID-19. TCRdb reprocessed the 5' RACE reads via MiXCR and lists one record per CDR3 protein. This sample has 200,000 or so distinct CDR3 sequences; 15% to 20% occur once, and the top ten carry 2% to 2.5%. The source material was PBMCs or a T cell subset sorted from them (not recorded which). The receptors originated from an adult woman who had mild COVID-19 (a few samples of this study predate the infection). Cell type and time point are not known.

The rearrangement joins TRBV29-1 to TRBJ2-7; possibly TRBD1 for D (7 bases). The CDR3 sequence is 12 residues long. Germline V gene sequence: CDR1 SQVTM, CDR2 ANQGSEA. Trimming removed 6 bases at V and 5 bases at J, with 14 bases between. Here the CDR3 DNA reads TGCAGCGTGGTGGAGGGGGCGCACGAGCAGTACTTC. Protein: CSVVEGAHEQYF.

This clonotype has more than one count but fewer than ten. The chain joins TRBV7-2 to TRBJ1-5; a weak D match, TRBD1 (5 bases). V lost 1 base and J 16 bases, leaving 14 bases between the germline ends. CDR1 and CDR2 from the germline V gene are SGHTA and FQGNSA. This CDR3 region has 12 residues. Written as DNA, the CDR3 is TGTGCCAGCAGCTTAGATGGGACCCATCGACATTTT. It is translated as CASSLDGTHRHF.

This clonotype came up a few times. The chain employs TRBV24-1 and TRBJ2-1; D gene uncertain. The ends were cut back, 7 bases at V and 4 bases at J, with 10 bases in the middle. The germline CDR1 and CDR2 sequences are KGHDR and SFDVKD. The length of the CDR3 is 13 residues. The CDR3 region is CATSEWLYNEQFF. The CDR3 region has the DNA TGTGCCACCAGCGAGTGGCTTTACAATGAGCAGTTCTTC.

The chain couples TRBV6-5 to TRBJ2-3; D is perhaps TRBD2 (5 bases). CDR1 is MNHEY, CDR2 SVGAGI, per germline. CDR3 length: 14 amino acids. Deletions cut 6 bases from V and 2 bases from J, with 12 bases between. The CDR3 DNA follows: TGTGCCAGCAGGATAGAGCGGTACACAGATACGCAGTATTTT. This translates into CASRIERYTDTQYF.

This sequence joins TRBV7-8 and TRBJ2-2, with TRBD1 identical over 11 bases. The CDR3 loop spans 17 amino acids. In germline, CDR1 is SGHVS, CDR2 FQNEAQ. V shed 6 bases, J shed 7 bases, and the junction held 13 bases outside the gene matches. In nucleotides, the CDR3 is TGTGCCAGCAGAACGACGTCGGCGGGACAGGGGGTCGGGGAGCTGTTTTTT. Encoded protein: CASRTTSAGQGVGELFF. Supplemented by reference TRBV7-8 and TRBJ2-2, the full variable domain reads GAGVSQSPRYKVAKRGQDVALRCDPISGHVSLFWYQQALGQGPEFLTYFQNEAQLDKSGLPSDRFFAERPEGSVSTLKIQRTQQEDSAVYLCASRTTSAGQGVGELFFGEGSRLTVL.

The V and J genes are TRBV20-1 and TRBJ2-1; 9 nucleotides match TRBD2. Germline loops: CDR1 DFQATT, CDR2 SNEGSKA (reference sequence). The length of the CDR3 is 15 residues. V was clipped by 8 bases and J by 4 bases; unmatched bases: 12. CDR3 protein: CSSHPTSGPYNEQFF. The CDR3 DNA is TGCAGTTCTCACCCGACTAGCGGACCTTACAATGAGCAGTTCTTC.

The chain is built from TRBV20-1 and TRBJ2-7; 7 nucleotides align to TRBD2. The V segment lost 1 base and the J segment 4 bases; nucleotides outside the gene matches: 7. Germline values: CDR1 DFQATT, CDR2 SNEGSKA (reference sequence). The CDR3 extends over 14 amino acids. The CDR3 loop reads CSARVGEGRYEQYF. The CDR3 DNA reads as TGCAGTGCTAGAGTCGGGGAGGGGCGGTACGAGCAGTACTTC.

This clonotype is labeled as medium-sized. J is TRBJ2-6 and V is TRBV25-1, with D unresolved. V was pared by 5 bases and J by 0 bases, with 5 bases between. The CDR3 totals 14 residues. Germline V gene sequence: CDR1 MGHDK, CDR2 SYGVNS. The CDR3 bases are TGTGCCAGCAGTACCGACTCTGGGGCCAACGTCCTGACTTTC. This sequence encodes CASSTDSGANVLTF.

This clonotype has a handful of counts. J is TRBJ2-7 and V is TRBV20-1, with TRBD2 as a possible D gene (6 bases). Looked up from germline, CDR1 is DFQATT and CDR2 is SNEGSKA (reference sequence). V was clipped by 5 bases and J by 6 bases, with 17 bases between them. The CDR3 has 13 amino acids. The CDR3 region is CSAWRDSGSEQYF. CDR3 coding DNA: TGCAGTGCTTGGCGGGACTCGGGGAGCGAGCAGTACTTC.

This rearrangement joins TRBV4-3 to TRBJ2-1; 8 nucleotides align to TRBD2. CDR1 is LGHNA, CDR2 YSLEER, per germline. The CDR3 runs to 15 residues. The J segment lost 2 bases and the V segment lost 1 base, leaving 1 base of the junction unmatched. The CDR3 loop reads CASSQASGPYNEQFF. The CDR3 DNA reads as TGCGCCAGCAGCCAAGCTAGCGGGCCCTACAATGAGCAGTTCTTC.

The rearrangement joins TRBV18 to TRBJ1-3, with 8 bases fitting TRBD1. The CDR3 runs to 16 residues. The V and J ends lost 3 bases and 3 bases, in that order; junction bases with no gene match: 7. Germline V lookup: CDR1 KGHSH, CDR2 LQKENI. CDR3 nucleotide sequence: TGTGCCAGCTCACCGTTGACAGGGGCAAGTGGAAACACCATATATTTT. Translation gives CASSPLTGASGNTIYF.

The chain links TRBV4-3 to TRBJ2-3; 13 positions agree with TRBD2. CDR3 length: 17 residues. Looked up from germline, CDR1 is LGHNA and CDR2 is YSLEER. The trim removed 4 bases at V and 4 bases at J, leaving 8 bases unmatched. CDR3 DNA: TGCGCCAGCAGCCCACTGCGGACTAGCGGGGGAGCAGATACGCAGTATTTT. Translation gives CASSPLRTSGGADTQYF.